The rows below give T cell receptor beta chains drawn from one sample of a study of blood T cells in healthy people across ages. Via MiXCR, TCRdb re-called the 5' RACE reads, giving one row per CDR3 protein. The profile shows 1,300,000 or so distinct CDR3 sequences, approximately 59% of them singletons. Sequenced material: blood. These TCRs come from a man between 18 and 29 years old in good health. The CDR3 runs from the conserved cysteine through the conserved F or W. The D gene is left open where the match is weak. The listing skips clone size in some rows; elsewhere it reads once, few, many or a size class.

>TRBJ2-7|TRBD1|TRBV20-1|many
TGCAGTGCTCCGAGACCAGGGGGTTCCTACGAGCAGTACTTC
CSAPRPGGSYEQYF
>TRBJ2-5|.|TRBV10-3|.
TGTGCCATCAGTGAGGGGCGAGGGATCAAAGAGACCCAGTACTTC
CAISEGRGIKETQYF
>TRBJ2-3|.|TRBV20-1|.
TGCAGTGCTGGGCCCTTTTTTTCTGATACGCAGTATTTT
CSAGPFFSDTQYF
>TRBJ2-1|TRBD2|TRBV4-1|.
TGCGCCAGCAGCCAACGAGCTAGCGGGGGTGCTGCCTACAATGAGCAGTTCTTC
CASSQRASGGAAYNEQFF
>TRBJ1-2|.|TRBV15|.
TGTGCCACCAGCAGAGAGAACTATGGCTACACCTTC
CATSRENYGYTF
>TRBJ1-1|TRBD1|TRBV2|.
TGTGCCAGCAGTGGGGACAGAGATAACACTGAAGCTTTCTTT
CASSGDRDNTEAFF
>TRBJ2-7|.|TRBV28|.
TGTGCCAGCAGTTTAAGTCCGGGAAACTCCTACGAGCAGTACTTC
CASSLSPGNSYEQYF
>TRBJ1-2|TRBD1|TRBV7-8|few
TGTGCCAGCAGCCTTATAGCCCCCGGGACAGACGAGCATGGCTACACCTTC
CASSLIAPGTDEHGYTF
>TRBJ1-4|TRBD1|TRBV5-1|.
TGCGCCAGCAGCGAGTCGGGACAGCATGAAAAACTGTTTTTT
CASSESGQHEKLFF
>TRBJ2-1|TRBD2|TRBV5-1|.
TGCGCCAGCAGCGGAACTACTAGCGGGAGTGGGTATGAGCAGTTCTTC
CASSGTTSGSGYEQFF
>TRBJ2-3|TRBD2|TRBV7-2|.
TGTGCCAGCAGTCTTAGCGGGGGGGCTTATACGCAGTATTTT
CASSLSGGAYTQYF
>TRBJ2-5|.|TRBV15|.
TGTGCCACCAGCAGAGATCGGGCACCTAGGGCGGAGACCCAGTACTTC
CATSRDRAPRAETQYF
>TRBJ2-1|.|TRBV7-6|.
TGTGCCAGCAGCACCTACTGGACGGGGAGCTCCTACAATGAGCAGTTCTTC
CASSTYWTGSSYNEQFF
>TRBJ2-3|.|TRBV20-1|.
TGCAGTGTCTGGACAGATACGCAGTATTTT
CSVWTDTQYF
>TRBJ2-7|.|TRBV9|.
TGTGCCAGCAGCGTAGTTCACGGTTACGAGCAGTACTTC
CASSVVHGYEQYF
>TRBJ2-7|.|TRBV3-1|few
TGTGCCAGCAGCCAAGAAGGCCCGGTCTACGAGCAGTACTTC
CASSQEGPVYEQYF
>TRBJ2-5|TRBD2|TRBV28|.
TGTGCCAGCAGTCCACTAGCGGAGGGCTTTACGGCCCAGTACTTC
CASSPLAEGFTAQYF
>TRBJ2-7|TRBD2|TRBV7-9|.
TGTGCCAGCAGCTTAGAGGCTAGCGGGAGCGGCTCCTACGAGCAGTACTTC
CASSLEASGSGSYEQYF
>TRBJ1-1|.|TRBV27|.
TGTGCCAGCAGTCCCCTCAGCCCGGGTAACACGGAAGCTTTCTTT
CASSPLSPGNTEAFF
>TRBJ1-4|.|TRBV7-9|.
TGTGCCAGCAGCGGCGGACAGCGTGAAAAACTGTTTTTT
CASSGGQREKLFF
>TRBJ1-1|.|TRBV21-1|.
TGTGCCAGCAGCAAAGCTGTTGCAGCAAACACTGAAGCTTTCTTT
CASSKAVAANTEAFF
>TRBJ2-1|TRBD1|TRBV7-9|.
TGTGCCAGCAGTGATGACAGGGGTGAGCAGTTCTTC
CASSDDRGEQFF
>TRBJ2-3|.|TRBV15|.
TGTGCCACCAGCAGAGATTATACAGATACGCAGTATTTT
CATSRDYTDTQYF
>TRBJ1-1|TRBD1|TRBV5-6|.
TGTGCCAGCAGCACAGGGGGCTATGACACTGAAGCTTTCTTT
CASSTGGYDTEAFF
>TRBJ2-2|.|TRBV3-1|.
TGTGCCAGCAGCCTCCTTGGAGGGAAAACCACCGGGGAGCTGTTTTTT
CASSLLGGKTTGELFF
>TRBJ1-1|TRBD1|TRBV29-1|.
TGCAGCGTTGCCAGTACAGGGGGGAACACTGAAGCTTTCTTT
CSVASTGGNTEAFF
>TRBJ2-7|TRBD1|TRBV10-3|few
TGTGCCATCAGCGGGGACAGGGGGTTCTACGAGCAGTACTTC
CAISGDRGFYEQYF
>TRBJ2-3|.|TRBV4-3|few
TGCGCCAGCAGCCACATCGACCGGGGGGCGGGTGATACGCAGTATTTT
CASSHIDRGAGDTQYF
>TRBJ2-1|.|TRBV4-1|few
TGCGCCAGCAGCCAAGAGGGGGAGATCCTAGATATCTATGAGCAGTTCTTC
CASSQEGEILDIYEQFF
>TRBJ2-2|.|TRBV29-1|few
TGCAGCGTTGGCCGGCTCACCGGGGAGCTGTTTTTT
CSVGRLTGELFF
>TRBJ2-4|.|TRBV20-1|.
TGCAGTGCTAGAGTTAGTCCCCGCGGGGAAAACATTCAGTACTTC
CSARVSPRGENIQYF
>TRBJ2-7|TRBD1|TRBV29-1|few
TGCAGCGAGCTCCGGGACAGGGGGTGTCGCGAGCAGTACTTC
CSELRDRGCREQYF
>TRBJ2-2|.|TRBV3-1|.
TGTGCCAGCAGCCCAAGTATTTTAACGTATACCCCGAACACCGGGGAGCTGTTTTTT
CASSPSILTYTPNTGELFF
>TRBJ2-5|TRBD2|TRBV2|.
TGTGCCAGCAGTGTGGGGACTACGTACCAAGAGACCCAGTACTTC
CASSVGTTYQETQYF
>TRBJ1-1|.|TRBV18|.
TGTGCCAGCTCACCCCTAGGGGAAAGGGAAGCTTTCTTT
CASSPLGEREAFF
>TRBJ2-5|TRBD2|TRBV11-2|few
TGTGCCAGCAGCTCCTTTTTGCGGGAGACCCAAGAGACCCAGTACTTC
CASSSFLRETQETQYF
>TRBJ1-6|.|TRBV5-1|.
TGCGCCAGCAGCCCGGGGGGGGGTAATTCACCCCTCCACTTT
CASSPGGGNSPLHF
>TRBJ2-1|TRBD2|TRBV20-1|.
TGCAGTGCGCGCGGGGGTGGAAATGAGCAGTTCTTC
CSARGGGNEQFF
>TRBJ2-3|.|TRBV7-9|.
TGTGCCAGCAGCTGGGAGGGGGGGACGGATACGCAGTATTTT
CASSWEGGTDTQYF
>TRBJ2-1|TRBD2|TRBV28|once
TGTGCCAGCAGTCCCCATAGCGGGGGGGGAAACAATGAGCAGTTCTTC
CASSPHSGGGNNEQFF
>TRBJ2-1|.|TRBV6-5|.
TGTGCCAGCAGTTACGGTTTTCAGGTCTCCTACAATGAGCAGTTCTTC
CASSYGFQVSYNEQFF
>TRBJ2-2|.|TRBV3-1|.
TGTGCCAGCAGCCAAGCCCGGAACACCGGGGAGCTGTTTTTT
CASSQARNTGELFF
>TRBJ2-5|.|TRBV7-9|.
TGTGCCAGCAGCTTAGATTTAATGAGGGAGACCCAGTACTTC
CASSLDLMRETQYF
>TRBJ2-3|.|TRBV5-1|few
TGCGCCAGCAGCCCCGGACCCAGACCAGATACGCAGTATTTT
CASSPGPRPDTQYF
>TRBJ2-7|.|TRBV12-3/TRBV12-4|.
TGTGCCAGCACCGTCGGGGACGGATCCTACAAGCAGTACTTC
CASTVGDGSYKQYF
>TRBJ2-1|.|TRBV7-9|.
TGTGCCAGCAGCCGACGGCGGAATGAGCAGTTCTTC
CASSRRRNEQFF
>TRBJ2-6|.|TRBV3-1|.
TGTGCCAGCAGCCACATTCCTGGGGCCAACGTCCTGACTTTC
CASSHIPGANVLTF
>TRBJ1-3|.|TRBV5-5|.
TGTGCCAGCAGCTCCGACGGCTCTGGAAACACCATATATTTT
CASSSDGSGNTIYF
>TRBJ2-1|TRBD1|TRBV7-9|.
TGTGCCAGCAGCCCGATTAGGGGGCCCTCCTACAATGAGCAGTTCTTC
CASSPIRGPSYNEQFF